This TCR beta chain was found in a study of blood T cell repertoires in COVID-19. On the study more broadly: T cells, B-cell-depleted T cells, or PBMCs supplied cDNA or gDNA.

Here immunoSEQ multiplex PCR was the method, and the copy in TCRdb shows in-frame clones only, minus some. The sample has some 150,000 clones; around 82% are singletons. Germline lookup yields CDR1 LNHDA and CDR2 SQIVND (reference sequence). V trimming: 6 bases; J trimming: 0 bases; junction bases outside the gene matches: 7. The CDR3 has 16 residues. The specimen sequenced was peripheral blood. The J gene is TRBJ2-7, the V gene TRBV19; 11 bases fit TRBD2. The receptor was isolated from a man in his sixties with acute or convalescent COVID-19. CDR3 in DNA: TGTGCCAGTAGCAAAACCGGGACTAGCGGCTCCTACGAGCAGTACTTC. Its translation: CASSKTGTSGSYEQYF.